This entry lists 24 T cell receptor beta chains sequenced from one sample in a study of blood T cell repertoires in COVID-19. Produced via immunoSEQ multiplex PCR; TCRdb's table is partial and in-frame only. Of some 130,000 clones in the sample, about 89% were seen once. The material sequenced was peripheral blood. These receptor sequences come from a woman aged 70-85 years with COVID-19, enrolled during active disease.

V usage is TRBV5-1 and J usage is TRBJ2-1; possible D gene TRBD1, 6 bases. Trimming removed 0 bases from V and 3 bases from J, with 7 bases in between. This CDR3 spans 14 amino acids. Germline V gives CDR1 SGHRS, CDR2 YFSETQ. The CDR3 coding sequence is TGCGCCAGCAGCTTGGTACAGGGCTACAATGAGCAGTTCTTC. This translates into CASSLVQGYNEQFF.

Comment on this clone: One end of the junction does not line up with germline, which may come from a read error. This rearrangement joins TRBV7-2 to TRBJ2-7; tentatively, D is TRBD2 (5 bases). This CDR3 comprises 14 residues. Germline V gene sequence: CDR1 SGHTA, CDR2 FQGNSA. The CDR3 here is CASNLAQVTYEQYF. Here the CDR3 DNA reads TGTGCCAGCAACTTAGCGCAGGTAACCTACGAGCAGTACTTC.

The chain couples TRBV30 to TRBJ2-1; 8 nucleotides line up with TRBD2. There are 15 residues in the CDR3. Germline CDR1 reads GTSNPN; CDR2 reads SVGIG (reference sequence). Losses at the gene ends were 0 bases for V and 2 bases for J; bases not matched to a gene: 3. This CDR3 reads CAWSVLGGAYNEQFF. The CDR3 DNA reads as TGTGCCTGGAGTGTACTCGGGGGGGCCTACAATGAGCAGTTCTTC.

The chain links TRBV5-5 to TRBJ1-4, with D perhaps matching TRBD1 (6 bases). CDR1 SGHKS and CDR2 YYEKEE come from the germline V gene (reference sequence). V gave up 4 bases and J gave up 8 bases, with 15 bases separating them. This CDR3 has 14 amino acids. CDR3 in amino acids: CASSDRIQGEKLFF. The CDR3 nucleotides read TGTGCCAGCAGCGACAGGATTCAAGGGGAAAAACTGTTTTTT.

In DNA form, the CDR3 reads TGTGCCACCACGGCCTCAGGGTTATATGGCTACACCTTC. This sequence encodes CATTASGLYGYTF. The chain employs TRBV6-5 and TRBJ1-2; D may be TRBD1 (5 bases). V lost 10 bases and J 5 bases, leaving 17 bases between the germline ends. The CDR3 is 13 residues long. CDR1 and CDR2 (germline): MNHEY, SVGAGI.

The rearrangement uses TRBV6-1 and TRBJ2-3; 7 bases map to TRBD1. In germline, CDR1 is MNHNS, CDR2 SASEGT. The V and J ends lost 2 bases and 2 bases, in that order; junction bases with no gene match: 4. The CDR3 has 15 amino acids. The CDR3 region is CASSERDRITDTQYF. The CDR3 DNA reads as TGTGCCAGCAGTGAAAGGGACAGAATCACAGATACGCAGTATTTT.

The chain has TRBV2 and TRBJ1-4; D ambiguous. Trimming stripped 8 bases from V and 3 bases from J, with 16 bases between. The CDR3 has 15 residues. Germline CDR1 and CDR2: SNHLY and FYNNEI. CDR3 sequence: CASRVGGSPNEKLFF. CDR3 DNA: TGTGCCAGCCGAGTTGGAGGGAGCCCTAATGAAAAACTGTTTTTT.

The chain is built from TRBV29-1 and TRBJ1-1; 9 nucleotides line up with TRBD1. The CDR3 spans 14 residues. The V segment lost 5 bases and the J segment 3 bases; nucleotides outside the gene matches: 7. CDR1 SQVTM and CDR2 ANQGSEA come from the germline V gene. Here the CDR3 DNA reads TGCAGCGTTTCCCCTCGACAGGGGGACACTGAAGCTTTCTTT. It is translated as CSVSPRQGDTEAFF.

The chain carries TRBV7-2 and TRBJ2-2, with 7 nucleotides matching TRBD2. This CDR3 comprises 19 residues. The J segment lost 2 bases and the V segment lost 1 base, leaving 13 bases of the junction unmatched. Germline V gives CDR1 SGHTA, CDR2 FQGNSA. In nucleotides, the CDR3 is TGTGCCAGCAGCTTAGGGCGGGGTGGCGGGGGAATCAACACCGGGGAGCTGTTTTTT. This encodes CASSLGRGGGGINTGELFF.

The chain has TRBV29-1 and TRBJ2-5; 9 bases match TRBD1. The germline CDR1 and CDR2 sequences are SQVTM and ANQGSEA. V lost 3 bases and J lost 4; bases outside the gene matches: 3. The CDR3 is 13 residues long. The CDR3 bases are TGCAGCGTTGAGGACAGGGGCGGAGAGACCCAGTACTTC. It specifies CSVEDRGGETQYF.

The rearrangement joins TRBV6-1 to TRBJ1-2; 8 bases fit TRBD1. Trimming at V came to 1 base and at J to 8 bases, leaving 9 bases not matched to a gene. Germline loops: CDR1 MNHNS, CDR2 SASEGT. This CDR3 has 15 residues. CDR3 nucleotide sequence: TGTGCCAGCAGTGAAGGTCGTACAGGGGGAGAAGGCTACACCTTC. It translates to CASSEGRTGGEGYTF.

V is TRBV3-1 (or the pseudogene TRBV3-2) and J is TRBJ1-1; the D gene is possibly TRBD1 (6 bases). The CDR3 is 14 amino acids. CDR1 and CDR2 from the germline V gene are LGHDT and YNNKEL (reference sequence). Between the trimmed V and J ends, which lost 4 bases and 9 bases, there was a span of 18 bases. The CDR3: CASSLSSPGHQAFF. The CDR3 region has the DNA TGTGCCAGCAGCCTTTCCTCCCCGGGACACCAAGCTTTCTTT.

This clone was counted between two and nine times. The CDR3 region has the DNA TGTGCCAGCTCCCTGGGTCGTGGGCAGCAAGAGACCCAGTACTTC. It yields the protein CASSLGRGQQETQYF. V gene TRBV18 combines with J gene TRBJ2-5; D ambiguous. Germline loops: CDR1 KGHSH, CDR2 LQKENI. Trimming removed 6 bases from V and 2 bases from J, with 16 bases in between. The CDR3 sequence is 15 residues long.

Only one count was recorded for this clone. The gene calls are TRBV5-1 and TRBJ1-2, with D possibly being TRBD1 (6 bases). V was cut by 1 base and J by 8 bases, with 18 bases left in between. The CDR3 contains 15 residues. Germline CDR1 reads SGHRS; CDR2 reads YFSETQ. CDR3 loop: CASSLHAGADTGYTF. The CDR3 DNA is TGCGCCAGCAGCTTGCATGCAGGGGCTGATACGGGCTACACCTTC.

The chain joins TRBV7-9 to TRBJ2-7; 9 bases fit TRBD1. Germline values: CDR1 SEHNR, CDR2 FQNEAQ (reference sequence). Losses at the gene ends were 4 bases for V and 3 bases for J; bases not matched to a gene: 10. CDR3 length equals 16 residues. The CDR3 protein is CASSYVTGTGRYEQYF. The CDR3 coding sequence is TGTGCCAGCAGCTATGTTACCGGGACAGGGCGCTACGAGCAGTACTTC.

This chain joins TRBV5-8 and TRBJ2-1; 8 bases line up with TRBD1. With V trimmed by 5 bases and J by 0 bases, 16 bases remained unmatched. CDR3 length: 19 residues. Germline lookup yields CDR1 SGHTS and CDR2 YDEGEE. CDR3 amino acids: CASRKTGADLLGSYNEQFF. The CDR3 coding sequence is TGTGCCAGCAGAAAGACAGGGGCCGACCTTCTCGGCTCCTACAATGAGCAGTTCTTC.

This sequence joins TRBV28 and TRBJ2-7, with 11 bases aligning to TRBD1. Germline values: CDR1 MDHEN, CDR2 SYDVKM. This CDR3 is 16 amino acids long. V lost 9 bases to trimming and J lost 4 bases; unmatched junction nucleotides: 14. CDR3 protein: CASTGTPRDRGYEQYF. CDR3 in DNA: TGTGCCAGTACCGGAACCCCCCGGGACAGGGGGTACGAGCAGTACTTC.

V usage is TRBV6-2 or TRBV6-3 and J usage is TRBJ1-3; D gene ambiguous. Germline CDR1 and CDR2: MNHEY and SVGEGT. The CDR3 covers 15 residues. Trimming shortened V by 5 bases and J by 2 bases, and 13 bases separated the two germline ends. The CDR3 DNA reads TGTGCCAGCAGTCCGCCTCCTAGTACTGGAAACACCATATATTTT. Protein product: CASSPPPSTGNTIYF.

The rearrangement uses TRBV9 and TRBJ1-1, with D possibly TRBD1 on 5 matching bases. Between the trimmed V and J ends, which lost 4 bases and 7 bases, there was a span of 14 bases. CDR1 is SGDLS and CDR2 is YYNGEE in the germline V gene. CDR3 length: 13 amino acids. CDR3 coding DNA: TGTGCCAGCAGCCCCCCAAGGGGCGTTGAAGCTTTCTTT. Translating it yields CASSPPRGVEAFF.

The chain has TRBV7-8 and TRBJ1-1; D possibly corresponds to TRBD1 (6 bases). CDR3 size: 16 residues. Germline V gives CDR1 SGHVS, CDR2 FQNEAQ. V was trimmed by 5 bases and J by 1 base, leaving 17 bases between them. This CDR3 reads CASSVRDQGRNTEAFF. The CDR3 DNA sequence: TGTGCCAGCAGCGTACGGGACCAGGGGAGGAACACTGAAGCTTTCTTT.

The gene calls are TRBV5-1 and TRBJ2-1, with 7 bases matching TRBD1. CDR3 length: 15 residues. The junction had 8 bases not matched to a gene; V was cut back by 3 bases and J by 5 bases. The germline V gene encodes CDR1 SGHRS and CDR2 YFSETQ. CDR3 loop: CASSSRGLENNEQFF. CDR3 DNA: TGCGCCAGCAGCTCCAGGGGGTTGGAAAACAATGAGCAGTTCTTC.

CDR3 bases: TGTGCCAGCAATTTACTAGCGGGGGGGAGCACAGATACGCAGTATTTT. Amino acid sequence: CASNLLAGGSTDTQYF. This chain links TRBV2 with TRBJ2-3; 13 bases agree with TRBD2. Looked up from germline, CDR1 is SNHLY and CDR2 is FYNNEI. This CDR3 contains 16 residues. The V segment lost 7 bases and the J segment 0 bases; nucleotides outside the gene matches: 4.

V usage is TRBV7-2 and J usage is TRBJ1-6; the match to TRBD1 covers 7 bases. J gave up 7 bases and V 1 base, and 7 bases lay outside the gene matches. CDR3 length equals 16 residues. Germline V CDR1 and CDR2: SGHTA, FQGNSA. CDR3 region: CASSLVGGTENSPLHF. In DNA, the CDR3 is TGTGCCAGCAGCTTAGTAGGGGGGACAGAGAATTCACCCCTCCACTTT.

The CDR3 coding sequence is TGTGCCAGCAGTCAGCCTGGTTCTACTAACTATGGCTACACCTTC. Encoded protein: CASSQPGSTNYGYTF. V and J are TRBV6-6 and TRBJ1-2; D uncertain. In germline, CDR1 is MNHNY, CDR2 SVGAGI (reference sequence). The ends were cut back, 5 bases at V and 0 bases at J, with 13 bases in the middle. The CDR3 is 15 residues long.